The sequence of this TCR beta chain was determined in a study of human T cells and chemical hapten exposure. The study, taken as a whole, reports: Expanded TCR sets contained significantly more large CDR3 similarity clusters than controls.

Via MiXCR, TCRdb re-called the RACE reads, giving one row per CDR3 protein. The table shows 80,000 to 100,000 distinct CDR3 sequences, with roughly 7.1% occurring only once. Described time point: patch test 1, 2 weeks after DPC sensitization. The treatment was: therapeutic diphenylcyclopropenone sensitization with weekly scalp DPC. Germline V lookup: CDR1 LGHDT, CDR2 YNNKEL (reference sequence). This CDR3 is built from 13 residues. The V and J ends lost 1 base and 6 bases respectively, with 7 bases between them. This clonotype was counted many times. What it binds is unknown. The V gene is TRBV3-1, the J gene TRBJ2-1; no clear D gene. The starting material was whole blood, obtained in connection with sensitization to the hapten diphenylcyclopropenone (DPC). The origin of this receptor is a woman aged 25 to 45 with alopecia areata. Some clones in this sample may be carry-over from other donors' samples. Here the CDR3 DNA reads TGTGCCAGCAGCCAAGGGGTATCCAATGAGCAGTTCTTC. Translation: CASSQGVSNEQFF.